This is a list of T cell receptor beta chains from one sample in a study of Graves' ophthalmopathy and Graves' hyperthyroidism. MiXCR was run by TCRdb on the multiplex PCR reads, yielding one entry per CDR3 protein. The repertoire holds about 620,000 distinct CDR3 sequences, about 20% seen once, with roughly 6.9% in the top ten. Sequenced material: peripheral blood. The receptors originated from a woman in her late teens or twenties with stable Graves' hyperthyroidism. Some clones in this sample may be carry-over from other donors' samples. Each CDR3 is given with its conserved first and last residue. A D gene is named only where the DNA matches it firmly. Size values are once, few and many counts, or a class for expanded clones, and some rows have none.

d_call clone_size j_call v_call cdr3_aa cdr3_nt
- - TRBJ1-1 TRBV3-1 CASSQDTGGWTEAFF TGTGCCAGCAGCCAAGATACGGGAGGATGGACTGAAGCTTTCTTT
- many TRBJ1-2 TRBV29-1 CSVGAGRASYGYTF TGCAGCGTTGGGGCAGGGCGAGCGAGCTATGGCTACACCTTC
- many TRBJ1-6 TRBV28 CASSLWGLPSPLHF TGTGCCAGCAGTTTATGGGGTTTGCCTTCACCCCTCCACTTT
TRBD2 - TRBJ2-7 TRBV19 CASSIFAGEDEQYF TGTGCCAGTAGTATCTTTGCGGGGGAAGACGAGCAGTACTTC
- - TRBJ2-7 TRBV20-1 CSARDPGKSYEQYF TGCAGTGCTAGAGATCCCGGAAAGTCCTACGAGCAGTACTTC
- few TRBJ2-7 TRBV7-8 CASSLGLPGSEQYF TGTGCCAGCAGCTTAGGGCTCCCGGGCAGCGAGCAGTACTTC
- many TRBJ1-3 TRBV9 CASRDNSGNTIYF TGTGCCAGCAGGGACAACTCTGGAAACACCATATATTTT
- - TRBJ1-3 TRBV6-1 CASSLYDSAGSGNTIYF TGCGCCAGCAGCTTGTATGACAGTGCCGGATCTGGAAACACCATATATTTT
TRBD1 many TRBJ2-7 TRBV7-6 CASSLTDRVSYEQYF TGTGCCAGCAGCTTAACTGACAGGGTCTCCTACGAGCAGTACTTC
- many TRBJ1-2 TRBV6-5 CASSLDSRWDGYTF TGTGCCAGCAGTTTAGACTCAAGATGGGATGGCTACACCTTC
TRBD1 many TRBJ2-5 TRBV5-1 CASSSTQGEETQYF TGCGCCAGCAGCTCGACCCAGGGGGAGGAGACCCAGTACTTC
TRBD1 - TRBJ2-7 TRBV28 CTSSSRGQGILRQYF TGTACCAGCAGTTCGCGGGGACAGGGTATATTACGGCAGTACTTC
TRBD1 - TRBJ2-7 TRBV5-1 CASSLGRRLPGQPYEQYF TGCGCCAGCAGCTTGGGCAGGCGGTTGCCGGGACAGCCCTACGAGCAGTACTTC
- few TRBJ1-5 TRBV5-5 CASSIGEKGNQPQHF TGTGCCAGCAGCATAGGAGAAAAGGGCAATCAGCCCCAGCATTTT
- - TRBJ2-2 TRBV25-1 CASSEFTRANTGELFF TGTGCCAGCAGTGAATTTACCAGGGCGAACACCGGGGAGCTGTTTTTT
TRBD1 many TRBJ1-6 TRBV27 CASSLVGGGSPSPLHF TGTGCCAGCAGTTTAGTAGGGGGCGGGTCTCCTTCACCCCTCCACTTT
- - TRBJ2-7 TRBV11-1 CASSYEIGINPYEQYF TGTGCCAGCAGCTACGAGATCGGGATAAACCCCTACGAGCAGTACTTC
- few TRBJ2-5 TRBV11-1 CASSWRGVRETQYF TGTGCCAGCAGCTGGAGGGGAGTACGAGAGACCCAGTACTTC
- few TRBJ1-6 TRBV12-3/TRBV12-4 CASSTDGLNSPLHF TGTGCCAGCAGTACGGACGGGCTCAATTCACCCCTCCACTTT
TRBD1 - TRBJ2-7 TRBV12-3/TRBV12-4 CAISFRDRDEQYF TGTGCCATCAGTTTCCGGGACAGGGACGAGCAGTACTTC
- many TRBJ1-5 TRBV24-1 CATSATPIYGPQHF TGTGCCACCAGTGCGACTCCAATCTATGGGCCCCAGCATTTT
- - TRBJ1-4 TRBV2 CASSDGQLNEKLFF TGTGCCAGCAGTGACGGGCAGCTTAATGAAAAACTGTTTTTT
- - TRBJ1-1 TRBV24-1 CATRSRDLGEAFF TGTGCCACCAGAAGCAGGGACTTGGGTGAAGCTTTCTTT
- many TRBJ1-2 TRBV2 CASITDAGSNYGYTF TGTGCCAGCATAACTGACGCAGGCTCTAACTATGGCTACACCTTC
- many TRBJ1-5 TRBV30 CAWTDPFDNQPQHF TGTGCCTGGACCGACCCATTTGACAATCAGCCCCAGCATTTT
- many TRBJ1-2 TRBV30 CAWTGVGYGYTF TGTGCCTGGACAGGGGTAGGATATGGCTACACCTTC
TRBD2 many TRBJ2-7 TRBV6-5 CASSYSGPTSGRSPYF TGTGCCAGCAGTTACTCCGGTCCGACTAGCGGGAGAAGTCCGTACTTC
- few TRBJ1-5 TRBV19 CASSIYRNQPQHF TGTGCCAGTAGTATTTACAGGAATCAGCCCCAGCATTTT
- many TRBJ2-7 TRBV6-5 CASTAGPYEQYF TGTGCCAGCACAGCAGGGCCCTACGAGCAGTACTTC
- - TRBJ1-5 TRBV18 CASSPQAGNNQPQHF TGTGCCAGCTCACCACAGGCAGGGAACAATCAGCCCCAGCATTTT
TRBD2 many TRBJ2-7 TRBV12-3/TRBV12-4 CASSPRDYGEQYF TGTGCCAGCAGTCCACGGGACTACGGGGAGCAGTACTTC
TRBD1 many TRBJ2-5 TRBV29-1 CSADRGQQETQYF TGCAGCGCAGACAGGGGCCAACAAGAGACCCAGTACTTC
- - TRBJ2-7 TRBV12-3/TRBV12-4 CASSSRRTLSYEQYF TGTGCCAGCAGTTCGAGACGCACCCTATCCTACGAGCAGTACTTC
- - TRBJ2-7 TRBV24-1 CATSARYEQYF TGTGCCACCAGTGCCCGCTACGAGCAGTACTTC
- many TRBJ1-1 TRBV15 CATSLRSGTARAFF TGTGCCACCAGCTTAAGATCCGGGACCGCGAGGGCTTTCTTT
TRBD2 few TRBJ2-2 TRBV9 CASSIGLAGGSGELFF TGTGCCAGCAGCATCGGACTAGCGGGAGGCTCCGGGGAGCTGTTTTTT
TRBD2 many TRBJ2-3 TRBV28 CASSLWPRTSGVGGSTDTQYF TGTGCCAGCAGTTTATGGCCCCGGACTAGCGGGGTAGGAGGTAGCACAGATACGCAGTATTTT
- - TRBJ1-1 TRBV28 CASSLSYGVNTEAFF TGTGCCAGCAGTTTAAGTTACGGGGTCAACACTGAAGCTTTCTTT
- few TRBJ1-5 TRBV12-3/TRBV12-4 CASSLRGQAGNQPQHF TGTGCCAGCAGTTTGAGGGGCCAGGCCGGCAATCAGCCCCAGCATTTT
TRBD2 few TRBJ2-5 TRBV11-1 CASSWVLTGGPGETQYF TGTGCCAGCAGCTGGGTTCTAACGGGAGGGCCGGGAGAGACCCAGTACTTC
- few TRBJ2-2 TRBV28 CASSFPLEGRGENTGELFF TGTGCCAGCAGTTTCCCATTAGAAGGGAGAGGGGAGAACACCGGGGAGCTGTTTTTT